The clone carrying this TCR beta chain was counted ten times or more. From germline, CDR1 is DFQATT and CDR2 SNEGSKA (reference sequence). Unmatched junction bases numbered 14, after V lost 5 bases and J lost 7 bases. The CDR3 is made up of 15 amino acids. The data were taken from a study of T cells in Graves' hyperthyroidism and ophthalmopathy. The source material, RNA transcripts, was used to amplify TCR beta CDR3 regions. The HTBI set primed first-round TCR CDR3 RT-PCR. TCRdb recomputed calls from the multiplex PCR reads with MiXCR, one row per CDR3 protein. Among about 420,000 distinct CDR3 sequences listed, roughly 13% were seen once.

The V and J genes are TRBV20-1 and TRBJ2-4; TRBD1 matches at 7 bases. This clonotype was obtained from a woman under 30 with Graves' hyperthyroidism. Sequencing was carried out using blood. CDR3 DNA: TGCAGTGCTTCTCATATCAGGGGGTGGGCGAACATTCAGTACTTC. Translation: CSASHIRGWANIQYF.